The T cell receptor (beta chain) under discussion was sequenced for a study of beta chain features in type 1 diabetes. General study results and limits: A definitive answer on HLA type influencing TCRB rearrangement was not reached here.

Sequenced material consisted of expressed TCRB transcripts (all of the isolated RNA was reverse transcribed). Repertoires were generated with immunoSEQ multiplex PCR, while TCRdb's copy carries only in-frame clones and drops some. This sample has 680,000 or so clones, with 15% found just once. For this clone: Its antigen remains unidentified.

The CDR3 is 15 amino acids. The ends were cut back, 1 base at V and 0 bases at J, with 9 bases in the middle. The germline CDR1 and CDR2 sequences are LNHDA and SQIVND (reference sequence). Over 95% purity was reached by all sorted populations. Source material: naive CD4+ T cells from blood. The source is a man aged 18 to 35 in good health. This rearrangement joins TRBV19 to TRBJ1-1, with D perhaps TRBD1 (5 bases). The CDR3 is CASSIGEGMNTEAFF. The DNA of the CDR3 is TGTGCCAGTAGTATAGGTGAGGGGATGAACACTGAAGCTTTCTTT.